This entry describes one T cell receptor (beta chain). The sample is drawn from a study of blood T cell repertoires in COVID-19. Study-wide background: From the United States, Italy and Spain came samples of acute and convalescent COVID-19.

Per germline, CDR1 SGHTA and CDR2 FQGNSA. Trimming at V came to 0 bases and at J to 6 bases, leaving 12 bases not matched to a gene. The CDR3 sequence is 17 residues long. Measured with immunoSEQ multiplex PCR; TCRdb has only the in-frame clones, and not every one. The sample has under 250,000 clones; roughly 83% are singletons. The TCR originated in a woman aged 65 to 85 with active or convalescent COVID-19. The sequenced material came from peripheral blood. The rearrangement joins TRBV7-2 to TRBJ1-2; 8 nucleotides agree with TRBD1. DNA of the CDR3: TGTGCCAGCAGCTTAGCCCTTAGCTATCAGGGGGCTGATGGCTACACCTTC. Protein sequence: CASSLALSYQGADGYTF.